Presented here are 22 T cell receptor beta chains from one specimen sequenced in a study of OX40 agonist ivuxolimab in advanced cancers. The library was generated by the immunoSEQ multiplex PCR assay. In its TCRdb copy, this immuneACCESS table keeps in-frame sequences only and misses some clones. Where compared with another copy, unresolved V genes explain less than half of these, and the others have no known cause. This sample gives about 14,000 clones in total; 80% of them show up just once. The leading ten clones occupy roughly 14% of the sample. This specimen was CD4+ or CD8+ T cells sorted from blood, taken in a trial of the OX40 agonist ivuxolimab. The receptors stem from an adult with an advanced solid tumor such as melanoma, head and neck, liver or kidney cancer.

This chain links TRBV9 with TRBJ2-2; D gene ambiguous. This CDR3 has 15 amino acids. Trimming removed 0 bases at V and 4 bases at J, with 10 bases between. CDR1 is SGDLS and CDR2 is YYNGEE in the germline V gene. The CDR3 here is CASSVEAVGTGELFF. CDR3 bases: TGTGCCAGCAGCGTAGAAGCTGTCGGCACCGGGGAGCTGTTTTTT.

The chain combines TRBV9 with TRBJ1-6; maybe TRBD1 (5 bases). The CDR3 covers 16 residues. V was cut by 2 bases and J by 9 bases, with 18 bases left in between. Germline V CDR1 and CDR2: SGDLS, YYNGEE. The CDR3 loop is CASSVYTGGRVSPLHF. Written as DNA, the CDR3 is TGTGCCAGCAGCGTGTACACGGGGGGACGGGTTTCACCCCTCCACTTT.

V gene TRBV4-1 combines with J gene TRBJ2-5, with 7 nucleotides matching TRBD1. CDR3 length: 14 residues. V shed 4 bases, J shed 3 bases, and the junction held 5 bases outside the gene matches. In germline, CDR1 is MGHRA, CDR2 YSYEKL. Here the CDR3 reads CASSRRQGEETQYF. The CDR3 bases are TGCGCCAGCAGCCGGAGACAGGGTGAAGAGACCCAGTACTTC.

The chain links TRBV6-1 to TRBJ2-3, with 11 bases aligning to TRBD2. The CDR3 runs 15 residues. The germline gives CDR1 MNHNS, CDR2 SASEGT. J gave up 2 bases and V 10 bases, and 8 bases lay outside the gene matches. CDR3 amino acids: CATKKGLADTDTQYF. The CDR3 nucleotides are TGTGCCACAAAAAAGGGACTAGCGGACACAGATACGCAGTATTTT.

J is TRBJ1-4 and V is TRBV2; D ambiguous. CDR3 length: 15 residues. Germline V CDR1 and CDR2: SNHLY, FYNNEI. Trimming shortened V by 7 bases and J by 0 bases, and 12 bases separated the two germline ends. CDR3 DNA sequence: TGTGCCAGCACCGAGATCCAAGCAACTAATGAAAAACTGTTTTTT. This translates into CASTEIQATNEKLFF.

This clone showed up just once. CDR3 nucleotide sequence: TGTGCCACCAGCAGATTCGGGACTAACGTAGAAGCTTTCTTT. Residues: CATSRFGTNVEAFF. V usage is TRBV15 and J usage is TRBJ1-1, with TRBD1 as a possible D gene (5 bases). CDR3 size: 14 residues. Germline CDR1 is LNHNV and CDR2 is YYDKDF (reference sequence). Between the trimmed V and J ends, which lost 2 bases and 8 bases, there was a span of 15 bases.

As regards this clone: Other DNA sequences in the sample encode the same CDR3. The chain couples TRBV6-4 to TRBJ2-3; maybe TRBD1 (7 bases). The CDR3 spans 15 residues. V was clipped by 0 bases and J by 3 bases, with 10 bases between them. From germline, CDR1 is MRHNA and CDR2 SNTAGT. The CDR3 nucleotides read TGTGCCAGCAGTGACTCGTCAGGGGGGACAGATACGCAGTATTTT. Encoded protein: CASSDSSGGTDTQYF.

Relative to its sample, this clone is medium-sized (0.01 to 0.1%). CDR3 DNA sequence: TGTGCCAGCAGCGCAAGATACAGGGGTGGCGAGCAGTTCTTC. It is translated as CASSARYRGGEQFF. This rearrangement joins TRBV9 to TRBJ2-1; 7 bases match TRBD1. This CDR3 has 14 amino acids. Germline assignment: CDR1 SGDLS and CDR2 YYNGEE. Losses at the gene ends were 3 bases for V and 10 bases for J; bases not matched to a gene: 10.

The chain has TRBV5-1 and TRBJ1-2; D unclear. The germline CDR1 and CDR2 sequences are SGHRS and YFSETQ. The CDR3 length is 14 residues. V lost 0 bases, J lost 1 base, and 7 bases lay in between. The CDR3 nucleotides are TGCGCCAGCAGCTTGGACAGTTTTAACTATGGCTACACCTTC. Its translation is CASSLDSFNYGYTF.

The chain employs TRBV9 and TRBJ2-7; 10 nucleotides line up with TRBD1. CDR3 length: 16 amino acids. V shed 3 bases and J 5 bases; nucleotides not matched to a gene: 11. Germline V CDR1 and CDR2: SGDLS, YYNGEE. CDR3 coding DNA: TGTGCCAGCAGCGCCTCAATGGGACAGGGGTTCCACGAGCAGTACTTC. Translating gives CASSASMGQGFHEQYF.

The DNA of the CDR3 is TGTGCCAGCAGTTCCCAACAGGGGGAAGGAGAGACCCAGTACTTC. It codes for CASSSQQGEGETQYF. This sequence joins TRBV27 and TRBJ2-5; 8 nucleotides match TRBD1. V dropped 4 bases and J dropped 4; count of bases not matched to a gene: 8. The CDR3 is 15 amino acids. The germline V gene has CDR1 MNHEY and CDR2 SMNVEV (reference sequence).

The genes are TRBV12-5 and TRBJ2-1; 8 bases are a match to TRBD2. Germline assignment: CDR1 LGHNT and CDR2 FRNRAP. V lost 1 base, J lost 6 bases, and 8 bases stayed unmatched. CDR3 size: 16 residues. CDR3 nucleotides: TGTGCTAGTGGTTTGGCCACCGGGACTAGGAGCAATGAGCAGTTCTTC. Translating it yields CASGLATGTRSNEQFF.

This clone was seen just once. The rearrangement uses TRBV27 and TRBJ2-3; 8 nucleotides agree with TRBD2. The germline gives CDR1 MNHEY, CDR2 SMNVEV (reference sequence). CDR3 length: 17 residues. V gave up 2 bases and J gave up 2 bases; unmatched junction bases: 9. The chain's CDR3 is CASSLRGGGYYTDTQYF. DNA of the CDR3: TGTGCCAGCAGTTTAAGGGGCGGGGGGTATTACACAGATACGCAGTATTTT.

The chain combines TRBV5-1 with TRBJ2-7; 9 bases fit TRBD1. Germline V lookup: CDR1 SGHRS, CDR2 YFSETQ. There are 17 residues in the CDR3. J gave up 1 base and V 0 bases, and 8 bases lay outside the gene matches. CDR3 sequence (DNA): TGCGCCAGCAGCTTGGACACTACCGGGACAGGGTCCTACGAGCAGTACTTC. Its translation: CASSLDTTGTGSYEQYF.

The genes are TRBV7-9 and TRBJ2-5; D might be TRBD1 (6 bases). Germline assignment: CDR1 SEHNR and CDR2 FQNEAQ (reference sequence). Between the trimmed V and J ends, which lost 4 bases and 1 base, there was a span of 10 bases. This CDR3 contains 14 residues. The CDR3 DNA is TGTGCCAGCAGCTCTGTGGACAGCCAAGAGACCCAGTACTTC. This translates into CASSSVDSQETQYF.

CDR3 nucleotides: TGTGCCAGCAGCCTTGGGGGGGGCTACGAGCAGTACTTC. Protein product: CASSLGGGYEQYF. The V and J genes are TRBV5-6 and TRBJ2-7, with 7 positions matching TRBD2. The length of the CDR3 is 13 residues. Unmatched junction bases numbered 4, after V lost 4 bases and J lost 3 bases. Germline values: CDR1 SGHDT, CDR2 YYEEEE.

The CDR3 spells CASSQDRAEIYEQYF. The CDR3 bases are TGCGCCAGCAGCCAAGATAGAGCGGAGATCTACGAGCAGTACTTC. The chain is built from TRBV4-1 and TRBJ2-7; possible D gene TRBD2, 5 bases. This CDR3 is 15 amino acids long. V was trimmed by 0 bases and J by 3 bases, leaving 12 bases between them. Germline CDR1 reads MGHRA; CDR2 reads YSYEKL.

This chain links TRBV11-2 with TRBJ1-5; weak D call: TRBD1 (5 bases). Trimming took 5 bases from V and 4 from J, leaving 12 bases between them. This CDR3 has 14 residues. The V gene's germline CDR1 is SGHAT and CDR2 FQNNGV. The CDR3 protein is CASSGGGRNQPQHF. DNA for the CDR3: TGTGCCAGCAGCGGGGGGGGAAGAAATCAGCCCCAGCATTTT.

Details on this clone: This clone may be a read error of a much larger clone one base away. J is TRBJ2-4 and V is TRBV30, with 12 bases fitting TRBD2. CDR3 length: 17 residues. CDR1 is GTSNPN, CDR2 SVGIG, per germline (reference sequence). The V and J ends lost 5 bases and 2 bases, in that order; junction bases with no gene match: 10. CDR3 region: CAWAPGLAGLTKNIQYF. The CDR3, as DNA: TGTGCCTGGGCTCCCGGACTAGCGGGATTAACCAAAAACATTCAGTACTTC.

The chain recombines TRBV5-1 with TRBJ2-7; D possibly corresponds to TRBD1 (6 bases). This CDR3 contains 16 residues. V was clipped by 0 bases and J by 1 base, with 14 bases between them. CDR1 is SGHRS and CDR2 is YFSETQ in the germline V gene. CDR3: CASSLGVNDRSYEQYF. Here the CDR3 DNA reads TGCGCCAGCAGCTTGGGCGTAAATGACAGGTCCTACGAGCAGTACTTC. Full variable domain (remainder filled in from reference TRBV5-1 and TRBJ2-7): KAGVTQTPRYLIKTRGQQVTLSCSPISGHRSVSWYQQTPGQGLQFLFEYFSETQRNKGNFPGRFSGRQFSNSRSEMNVSTLELGDSALYLCASSLGVNDRSYEQYFGPGTRLTVT.

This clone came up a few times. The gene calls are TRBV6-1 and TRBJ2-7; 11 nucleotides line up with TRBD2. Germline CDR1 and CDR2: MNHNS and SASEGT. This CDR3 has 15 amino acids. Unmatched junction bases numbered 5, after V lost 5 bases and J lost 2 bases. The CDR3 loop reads CASSQELAGAYEQYF. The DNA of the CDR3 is TGTGCCAGCAGTCAAGAACTAGCGGGGGCCTACGAGCAGTACTTC.

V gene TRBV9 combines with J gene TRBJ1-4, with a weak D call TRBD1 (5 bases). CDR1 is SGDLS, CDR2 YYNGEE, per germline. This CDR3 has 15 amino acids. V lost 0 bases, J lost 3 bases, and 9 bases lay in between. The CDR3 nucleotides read TGTGCCAGCAGCGTAGACGGACACCCTAATGAAAAACTGTTTTTT. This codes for CASSVDGHPNEKLFF. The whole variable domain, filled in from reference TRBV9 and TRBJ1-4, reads DSGVTQTPKHLITATGQRVTLRCSPRSGDLSVYWYQQSLDQGLQFLIQYYNGEERAKGNILERFSAQQFPDLHSELNLSSLELGDSALYFCASSVDGHPNEKLFFGSGTQLSVL.